Sequencing of this T cell receptor beta chain was carried out in a study of beta chain features in type 1 diabetes. Looking at the study overall: Cells sorted and examined across all samples totaled 107,917,701.

Study-level findings and limits: Across all four CD4+ subsets, people with type 1 diabetes showed modestly shorter TCRB CDR3s.

Regarding this clone: Its cognate antigen is unknown.

Donors underwent one heparinised blood draw, about 110 mL on average. Every isolated RNA sample was fully reverse transcribed, so sequencing captured expressed TCRB transcripts. Method: immunoSEQ multiplex PCR; TCRdb's copy keeps in-frame clones and lacks some. The sample has about 270,000 clones, more than 13% seen once. The sequence derives from a man aged 25 to 45 with type 1 diabetes. The sequenced material came from naive CD4+ T cells from blood.

The CDR3 bases are TGTGCCAGCAGCTTGCAAGACAGGGGAGATACGCAGTATTTT. This codes for CASSLQDRGDTQYF. The gene calls are TRBV5-4 and TRBJ2-3; 8 positions match TRBD1. The CDR3 consists of 14 residues. V shed 1 base and J 5 bases; nucleotides not matched to a gene: 3. CDR1 and CDR2 from the germline V gene are SGHNT and YYREEE (reference sequence). The whole variable domain, remainder taken from reference TRBV5-4 and TRBJ2-3, is ETGVTQSPTHLIKTRGQQVTLRCSSQSGHNTVSWYQQALGQGPQFIFQYYREEENGRGNFPPRFSGLQFPNYSSELNVNALELDDSALYLCASSLQDRGDTQYFGPGTRLTVL.